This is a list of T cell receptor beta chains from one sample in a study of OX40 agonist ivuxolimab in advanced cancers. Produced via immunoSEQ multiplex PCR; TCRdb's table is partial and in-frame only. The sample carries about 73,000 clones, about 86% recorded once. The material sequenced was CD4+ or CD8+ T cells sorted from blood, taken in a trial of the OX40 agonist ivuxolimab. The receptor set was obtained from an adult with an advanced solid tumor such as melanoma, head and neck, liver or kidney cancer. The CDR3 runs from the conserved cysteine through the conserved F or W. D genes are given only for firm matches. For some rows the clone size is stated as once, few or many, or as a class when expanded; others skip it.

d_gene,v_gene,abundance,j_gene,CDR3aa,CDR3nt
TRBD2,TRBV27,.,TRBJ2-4,CASSSRTRTLNIQYF,TGTGCCAGCAGTTCCCGGACTAGGACCTTAAACATTCAGTACTTC
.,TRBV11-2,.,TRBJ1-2,CASSLGPERSHGYTF,TGTGCCAGCAGCTTAGGGCCCGAGCGATCACATGGCTACACCTTC
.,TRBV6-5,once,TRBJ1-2,CASSTPEGYGYTF,TGTGCCAGCAGTACCCCGGAAGGGTATGGCTACACCTTC
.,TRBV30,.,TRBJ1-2,CAWGQNYGYTF,TGTGCCTGGGGACAGAACTATGGCTACACCTTC
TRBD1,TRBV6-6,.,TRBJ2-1,CASSYPGTAYNEQFF,TGTGCCAGCAGTTATCCCGGGACAGCCTACAATGAGCAGTTCTTC
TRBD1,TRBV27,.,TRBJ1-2,CASRETGLGYTF,TGTGCCAGCAGGGAGACAGGGCTTGGCTACACCTTC
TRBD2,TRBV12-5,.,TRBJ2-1,CASGASGGSYNEQFF,TGTGCTAGTGGGGCCAGCGGGGGGAGCTACAATGAGCAGTTCTTC
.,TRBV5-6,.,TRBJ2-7,CASSLWGGLYEQYF,TGTGCCAGCAGCTTGTGGGGGGGCCTGTACGAGCAGTACTTC
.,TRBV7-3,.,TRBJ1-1,CASSLMGGRVNTEAFF,TGTGCCAGCAGCTTAATGGGGGGCAGGGTCAACACTGAAGCTTTCTTT
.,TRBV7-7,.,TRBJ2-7,CASSRDTGSYEQYF,TGTGCCAGCAGCCGGGACACCGGTTCCTACGAGCAGTACTTC
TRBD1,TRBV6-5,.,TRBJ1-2,CASSSPGQGYGYTF,TGTGCCAGCAGTTCCCCCGGACAGGGCTATGGCTACACCTTC
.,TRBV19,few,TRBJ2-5,CASSTQETQYF,TGTGCCAGTAGTACCCAAGAGACCCAGTACTTC
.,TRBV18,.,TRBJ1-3,CASSPVGFSGNTIYF,TGTGCCAGCTCACCAGTGGGTTTCTCTGGAAACACCATATATTTT
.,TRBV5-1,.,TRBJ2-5,CASSLGGTQETQYF,TGCGCCAGCAGCTTGGGCGGGACCCAAGAGACCCAGTACTTC
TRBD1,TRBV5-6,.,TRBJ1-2,CASSFGTAPSKPGYTF,TGTGCCAGCAGCTTTGGGACAGCCCCTAGCAAACCGGGCTACACCTTC
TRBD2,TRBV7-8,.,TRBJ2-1,CASSSFAGGFYNEQFF,TGTGCCAGCAGCTCATTCGCGGGGGGCTTCTACAATGAGCAGTTCTTC
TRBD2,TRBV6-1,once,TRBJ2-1,CASRTSGGVFYEQFF,TGTGCCAGCAGGACTAGCGGGGGGGTTTTCTATGAGCAGTTCTTC
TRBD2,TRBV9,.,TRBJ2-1,CASSKSGGAPNEQFF,TGTGCCAGCAGCAAGAGCGGGGGGGCCCCCAATGAGCAGTTCTTC
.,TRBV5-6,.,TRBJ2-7,CASSPLSGTSYEQYF,TGTGCCAGCAGCCCGCTCTCGGGAACCTCCTACGAGCAGTACTTC
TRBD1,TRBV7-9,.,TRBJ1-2,CASSSETGVNGYTF,TGTGCCAGCAGCTCGGAGACAGGGGTAAATGGCTACACCTTC
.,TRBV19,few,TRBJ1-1,CASKSLRTEAFF,TGTGCCAGTAAGTCCCTGCGGACGGAAGCTTTCTTT
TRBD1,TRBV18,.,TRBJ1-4,CASSPPGTGRAGEKLFF,TGTGCCAGCTCACCTCCCGGGACAGGGCGGGCAGGAGAAAAACTGTTTTTT
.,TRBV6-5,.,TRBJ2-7,CASRRGTSEQYF,TGTGCCAGCAGACGAGGGACATCCGAGCAGTACTTC
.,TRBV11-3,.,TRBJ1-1,CASAGGGWYSGTEAFF,TGTGCCAGCGCCGGGGGGGGTTGGTATAGTGGCACTGAAGCTTTCTTT
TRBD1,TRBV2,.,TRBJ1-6,CAKGQGATSPLHF,TGTGCCAAAGGACAGGGGGCTACTTCACCCCTCCACTTT
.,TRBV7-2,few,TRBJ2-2,CASSLWDPNTGELFF,TGTGCCAGCAGCTTATGGGACCCGAACACCGGGGAGCTGTTTTTT
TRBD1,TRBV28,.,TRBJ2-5,CASSFSTGTGGPETQYF,TGTGCCAGCAGTTTTAGTACCGGGACAGGGGGCCCGGAGACCCAGTACTTC
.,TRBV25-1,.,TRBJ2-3,CASSEVWDTQYF,TGTGCCAGCAGTGAGGTTTGGGATACGCAGTATTTT
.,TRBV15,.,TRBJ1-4,CATSSQGTGEKLFF,TGTGCCACCAGCAGCCAAGGAACGGGGGAAAAACTGTTTTTT
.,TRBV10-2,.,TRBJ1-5,CASSDSSIGNQPQHF,TGCGCCAGCAGTGACTCCAGTATTGGCAATCAGCCCCAGCATTTT
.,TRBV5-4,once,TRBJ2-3,CASTRPLAGDTQYF,TGTGCCAGCACGCGCCCATTGGCTGGTGATACGCAGTATTTT
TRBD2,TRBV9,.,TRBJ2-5,CASSPSGGRVEETQYF,TGTGCCAGCTCACCCTCAGGCGGGAGGGTTGAAGAGACCCAGTACTTC
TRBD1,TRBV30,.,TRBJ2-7,CAWSGQGVTYEQYF,TGTGCCTGGAGTGGACAGGGGGTTACCTACGAGCAGTACTTC
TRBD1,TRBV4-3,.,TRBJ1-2,CASRRKGAINYGYTF,TGCGCCAGCAGGAGGAAGGGGGCAATTAACTATGGCTACACCTTC
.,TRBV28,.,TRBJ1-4,CASTGGGETNEKLFF,TGTGCCAGCACGGGGGGGGGCGAGACTAATGAAAAACTGTTTTTT
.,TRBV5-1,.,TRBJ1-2,CASSPDRSYGYTF,TGCGCCAGCAGCCCGGACAGAAGCTATGGCTACACCTTC